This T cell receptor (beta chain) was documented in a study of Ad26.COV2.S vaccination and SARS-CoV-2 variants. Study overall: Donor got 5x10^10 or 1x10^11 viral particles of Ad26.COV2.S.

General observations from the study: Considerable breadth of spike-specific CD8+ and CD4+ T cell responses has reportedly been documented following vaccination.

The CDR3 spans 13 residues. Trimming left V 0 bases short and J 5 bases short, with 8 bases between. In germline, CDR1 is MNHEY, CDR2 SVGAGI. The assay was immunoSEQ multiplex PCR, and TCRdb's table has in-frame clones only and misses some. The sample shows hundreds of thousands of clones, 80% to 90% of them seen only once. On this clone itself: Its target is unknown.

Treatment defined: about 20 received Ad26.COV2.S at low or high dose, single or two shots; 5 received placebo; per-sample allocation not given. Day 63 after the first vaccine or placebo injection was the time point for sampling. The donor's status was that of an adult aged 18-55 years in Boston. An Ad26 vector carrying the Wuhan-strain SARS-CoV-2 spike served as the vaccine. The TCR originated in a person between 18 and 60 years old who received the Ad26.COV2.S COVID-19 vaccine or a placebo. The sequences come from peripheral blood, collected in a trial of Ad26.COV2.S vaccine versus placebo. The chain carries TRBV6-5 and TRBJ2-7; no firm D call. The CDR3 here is CASSYSRNHEQYF. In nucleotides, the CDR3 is TGTGCCAGCAGTTACTCAAGGAACCACGAGCAGTACTTC.